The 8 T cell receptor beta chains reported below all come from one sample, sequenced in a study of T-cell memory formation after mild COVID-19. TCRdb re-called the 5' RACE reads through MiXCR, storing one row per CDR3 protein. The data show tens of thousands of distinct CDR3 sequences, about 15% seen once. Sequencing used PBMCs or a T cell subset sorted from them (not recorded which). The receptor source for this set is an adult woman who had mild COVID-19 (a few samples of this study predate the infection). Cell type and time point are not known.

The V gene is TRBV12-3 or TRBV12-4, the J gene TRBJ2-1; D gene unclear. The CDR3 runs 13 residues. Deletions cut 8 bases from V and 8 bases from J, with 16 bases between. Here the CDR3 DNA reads TGTGCCAGCGTGGGTGACTCCCTCGATGAGCAGTTCTTC. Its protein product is CASVGDSLDEQFF.

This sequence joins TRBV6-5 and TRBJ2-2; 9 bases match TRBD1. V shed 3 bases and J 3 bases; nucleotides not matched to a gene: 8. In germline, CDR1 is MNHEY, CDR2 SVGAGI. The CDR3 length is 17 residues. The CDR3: CASSYRFRQGDTGELFF. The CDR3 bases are TGTGCCAGCAGTTATCGATTTAGACAGGGGGACACCGGGGAGCTGTTTTTT.

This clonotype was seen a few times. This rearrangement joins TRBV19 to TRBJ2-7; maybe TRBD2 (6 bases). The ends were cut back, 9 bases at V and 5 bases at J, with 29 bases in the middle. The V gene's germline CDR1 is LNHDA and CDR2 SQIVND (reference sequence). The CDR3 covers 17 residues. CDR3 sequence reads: CARRVTGLVKSLDEQYF. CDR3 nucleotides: TGTGCCAGGCGTGTGACGGGACTCGTTAAAAGTCTCGACGAGCAGTACTTC.

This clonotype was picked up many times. The CDR3 bases are TGTGCCAGCACTGGAGGGCGCGAGACCCAGTACTTC. This translates into CASTGGRETQYF. This rearrangement joins TRBV6-2 or TRBV6-3 to TRBJ2-5, with D possibly matching TRBD2 (6 bases). The CDR3 has 12 amino acids. Germline-derived CDR1 and CDR2 are MNHEY and SVGEGT. The V gene lost 7 bases and the J gene lost 5 bases, with 11 bases spanning the gap.

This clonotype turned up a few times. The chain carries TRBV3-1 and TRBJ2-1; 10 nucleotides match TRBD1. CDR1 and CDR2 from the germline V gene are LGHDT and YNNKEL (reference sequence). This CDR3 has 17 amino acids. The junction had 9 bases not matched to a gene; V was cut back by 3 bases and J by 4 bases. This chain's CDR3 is CASSHGTGTGAYNEQFF. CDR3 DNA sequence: TGTGCCAGCAGCCACGGGACCGGGACAGGGGCTTACAATGAGCAGTTCTTC.

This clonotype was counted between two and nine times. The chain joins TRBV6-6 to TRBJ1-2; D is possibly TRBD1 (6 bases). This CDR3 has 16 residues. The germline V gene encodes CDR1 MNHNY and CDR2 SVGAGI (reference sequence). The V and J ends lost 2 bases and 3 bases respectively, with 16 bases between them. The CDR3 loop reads CASSYPPGGYDYGYTF. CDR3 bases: TGTGCCAGCAGTTACCCCCCCGGGGGCTATGACTATGGCTACACCTTC.

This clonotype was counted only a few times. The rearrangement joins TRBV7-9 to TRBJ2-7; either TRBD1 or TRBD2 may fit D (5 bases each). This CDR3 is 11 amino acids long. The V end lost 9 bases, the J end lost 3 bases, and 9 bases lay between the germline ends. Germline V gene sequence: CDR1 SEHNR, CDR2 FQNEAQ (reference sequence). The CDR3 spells CARKGRYEQYF. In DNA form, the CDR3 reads TGTGCCAGAAAGGGACGCTACGAGCAGTACTTC.

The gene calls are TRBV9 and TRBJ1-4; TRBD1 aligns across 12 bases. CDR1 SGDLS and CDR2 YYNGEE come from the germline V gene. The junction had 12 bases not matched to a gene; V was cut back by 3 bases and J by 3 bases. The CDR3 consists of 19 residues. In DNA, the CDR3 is TGTGCCAGCAGCGCCCGCGGGACAGGGGGCTTCGAAGCTAATGAAAAACTGTTTTTT. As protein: CASSARGTGGFEANEKLFF.